This passage covers 17 T cell receptor beta chains from one sample sequenced in a study of PD-L1 blockade in urothelial cancer. The sample's time point: pretreatment peripheral blood. The protocol was immunoSEQ multiplex PCR, while the TCRdb copy is restricted to in-frame clones and leaves out a portion. This table has 38,000 or so clones, over 80% appearing once. Sequenced material: PBMCs, taken around atezolizumab (anti-PD-L1) treatment. Receptors were obtained from a man at least 80 years old with urothelial cancer.

The table lists this clone with many counts. This rearrangement joins TRBV6-1 to TRBJ1-1; unclear D gene. The CDR3 length is 13 residues. CDR1 is MNHNS and CDR2 is SASEGT in the germline V gene. The germline V and J ends were trimmed by 7 bases and 8 bases, with 17 bases remaining between them. DNA of the CDR3: TGTGCCAGCAACATCGGAGAGGAGAACGAAGCTTTCTTT. Its translation: CASNIGEENEAFF.

V is TRBV18 and J is TRBJ2-5; possibly TRBD2 for D (5 bases). V was cut by 3 bases and J by 5 bases, with 10 bases left in between. Germline CDR1 KGHSH, CDR2 LQKENI. The CDR3 has 13 residues. Written as DNA, the CDR3 is TGTGCCAGCTCACCGGGGTGGGAGGAGACCCAGTACTTC. As protein: CASSPGWEETQYF.

As concerns this clone: At one end the junction does not follow the germline gene, possibly because of a read error. The V gene is TRBV11-2, the J gene TRBJ2-7, with 7 bases matching TRBD1. Germline V gene data show CDR1 as SGHAT and CDR2 as FQNNGV. The CDR3 has 15 residues. CDR3 in amino acids: CASSLGQGPTQGVDF. The DNA of the CDR3 is TGTGCCAGCAGCTTAGGCCAGGGCCCTACGCAGGGGGTAGACTTC.

V and J are TRBV6-5 and TRBJ1-2; D uncertain. CDR3 size: 15 residues. The V gene lost 7 bases and the J gene lost 2 bases, with 17 bases spanning the gap. Germline V gives CDR1 MNHEY, CDR2 SVGAGI. The CDR3 bases are TGTGCCAGCACCAAGGTCCGAGGGTCCAACTATGGCTACACCTTC. Translating it yields CASTKVRGSNYGYTF.

The rearrangement uses TRBV5-1 and TRBJ1-4; possibly TRBD1 for D (6 bases). Germline V gene lookup returns CDR1 SGHRS and CDR2 YFSETQ. The CDR3 length is 14 residues. Trimming shortened V by 4 bases and J by 8 bases, and 15 bases separated the two germline ends. CDR3 loop: CASSVDSFYEKLFF. Here the CDR3 DNA reads TGCGCCAGCAGCGTGGACAGCTTCTACGAAAAACTGTTTTTT.

The rearrangement uses TRBV6-5 and TRBJ2-3; the match to TRBD2 covers 10 bases. Per the germline V gene, CDR1 is MNHEY and CDR2 is SVGAGI. The junction had 4 bases not matched to a gene; V was cut back by 5 bases and J by 5 bases. There are 14 residues in the CDR3. CDR3 sequence reads: CASSPWTSGDTQYF. CDR3 coding DNA: TGTGCCAGCAGTCCCTGGACTAGCGGAGATACGCAGTATTTT.

J is TRBJ2-7 and V is TRBV5-1; D may be TRBD2 (5 bases). Trimming removed 0 bases from V and 4 bases from J, with 17 bases in between. CDR3 size: 16 residues. Germline CDR1 and CDR2: SGHRS and YFSETQ. CDR3: CASSLAPTGSTYEQYF. The DNA of the CDR3 is TGCGCCAGCAGCTTGGCCCCAACGGGGTCAACTTACGAGCAGTACTTC.

In DNA form, the CDR3 reads TGTGCCAGCAGCTATAACCGACAGCGAGTCTCTGGAAACACCATATATTTT. As protein: CASSYNRQRVSGNTIYF. The rearrangement uses TRBV7-2 and TRBJ1-3; tentative D call: TRBD1 (5 bases). This CDR3 comprises 17 residues. V was clipped by 4 bases and J by 0 bases, with 16 bases between them. From germline, CDR1 is SGHTA and CDR2 FQGNSA.

The chain uses TRBV2 and TRBJ1-2; 8 bases match TRBD1. Germline loops: CDR1 SNHLY, CDR2 FYNNEI. The CDR3 extends over 13 amino acids. V was pared by 4 bases and J by 4 bases, with 2 bases of the junction left unmatched. The CDR3 nucleotides read TGTGCCAGCAGTGTCGGACAGGGCTATGGCTACACCTTC. This codes for CASSVGQGYGYTF.

The chain has TRBV9 and TRBJ2-2, with 7 bases fitting TRBD1. The germline gives CDR1 SGDLS, CDR2 YYNGEE. Trimming cost V 4 bases and J 5 bases; bases outside gene matches: 8. The CDR3 covers 15 residues. The CDR3, as DNA: TGTGCCAGCAGCACCTCCGGGACAGAAACCGGGGAGCTGTTTTTT. This sequence encodes CASSTSGTETGELFF.

The genes are TRBV10-3 and TRBJ2-3; tentatively, D is TRBD2 (6 bases). Germline V gives CDR1 ENHRY, CDR2 SYGVKD. This CDR3 region has 15 residues. V was clipped by 7 bases and J by 0 bases, with 14 bases between them. The CDR3 loop is CAIKPRDFSTDTQYF. In DNA, the CDR3 is TGTGCCATCAAGCCCCGGGACTTTAGCACAGATACGCAGTATTTT.

The rearrangement links TRBV4-1 to TRBJ2-6; a possible D gene is TRBD2 (6 bases). The CDR3 has 16 amino acids. Germline CDR1 is MGHRA and CDR2 is YSYEKL. V was clipped by 1 base and J by 3 bases, with 10 bases between them. CDR3 region: CASSQVGGSGANVLTF. The CDR3 bases are TGCGCCAGCAGCCAAGTTGGAGGGAGTGGGGCCAACGTCCTGACTTTC.

The chain uses TRBV4-1 and TRBJ2-7; TRBD2 matches 10 bases. Trimming cost V 4 bases and J 4 bases; bases outside gene matches: 1. CDR1 is MGHRA, CDR2 YSYEKL, per germline. The CDR3 runs to 13 residues. CDR3: CASSRGLAYEQYF. DNA of the CDR3: TGCGCCAGCAGCCGGGGACTAGCGTACGAGCAGTACTTC.

This chain uses TRBV5-4 with TRBJ1-4; 11 bases map to TRBD1. CDR3 length: 14 residues. Looked up from germline, CDR1 is SGHNT and CDR2 is YYREEE (reference sequence). The junction had 7 bases not matched to a gene; V was cut back by 4 bases and J by 11 bases. CDR3 loop: CASSHSGTGGKLFF. CDR3 coding DNA: TGTGCCAGCAGCCACTCCGGGACAGGGGGTAAACTGTTTTTT. Supplemented by reference TRBV5-4 and TRBJ1-4, the full variable domain reads ETGVTQSPTHLIKTRGQQVTLRCSSQSGHNTVSWYQQALGQGPQFIFQYYREEENGRGNFPPRFSGLQFPNYSSELNVNALELDDSALYLCASSHSGTGGKLFFGSGTQLSVL.

CDR3 nucleotide sequence: TGTGCCAGCAGTTCGACAGGGCTTCCTGGGGCCAACGTCCTGACTTTC. Translating it yields CASSSTGLPGANVLTF. V usage is TRBV27 and J usage is TRBJ2-6, with 7 bases that match TRBD1. The CDR3 length is 16 residues. The trim removed 4 bases at V and 2 bases at J, leaving 5 bases unmatched. Germline lookup yields CDR1 MNHEY and CDR2 SMNVEV (reference sequence).

This rearrangement joins TRBV5-1 to TRBJ2-1; D gene unclear. Germline assignment: CDR1 SGHRS and CDR2 YFSETQ. The CDR3 is made up of 17 amino acids. V was shortened by 3 bases and J by 0 bases, with 16 bases between the two germline ends. This chain's CDR3 is CASSSYSTPSSYNEQFF. The CDR3 nucleotides read TGCGCCAGCAGCTCTTACTCGACTCCTAGCTCCTACAATGAGCAGTTCTTC.

J is TRBJ2-3 and V is TRBV5-4; TRBD2 matches at 9 bases. The CDR3 is 16 residues long. CDR1 is SGHNT and CDR2 is YYREEE in the germline V gene (reference sequence). Losses at the gene ends were 4 bases for V and 2 bases for J; bases not matched to a gene: 8. The CDR3 region is CASSLRLAANTDTQYF. The CDR3 nucleotides are TGTGCCAGCAGCCTTCGACTAGCGGCTAACACAGATACGCAGTATTTT.